These 24 T cell receptor beta chains were sequenced from one sample in a study of T-cell reconstitution after alpha-beta-depleted transplantation in children. Unique molecular identifiers were incorporated into the prepared TCRbeta library. From the PCR reads, TCRdb called clonotypes with MiXCR, one entry per CDR3 protein. The sample records about 400,000 distinct CDR3 sequences, 13% being singletons. Sequencing used PBMCs, obtained from the stem cell graft. These receptors all stem from a human donor who donated a stem cell graft to a child with Fanconi anemia.

V usage is TRBV18 and J usage is TRBJ2-3; D call uncertain. Germline loops: CDR1 KGHSH, CDR2 LQKENI. The CDR3 length is 13 residues. Trimming pared 2 bases from V and 5 bases from J, leaving 8 bases between. The CDR3 loop is CASSPDSGDTQYF. The CDR3 DNA is TGTGCCAGCTCACCAGACTCGGGAGATACGCAGTATTTT. Using reference TRBV18 and TRBJ2-3 for the parts outside the CDR3, the full variable domain is NAGVMQNPRHLVRRRGQEARLRCSPMKGHSHVYWYRQLPEEGLKFMVYLQKENIIDESGMPKERFSAEFPKEGPSILRIQQVVRGDSAAYFCASSPDSGDTQYFGPGTRLTVL.

The chain combines TRBV29-1 with TRBJ2-1; 8 nucleotides agree with TRBD1. This CDR3 is built from 17 residues. V shed 6 bases, J shed 0 bases, and the junction held 13 bases outside the gene matches. Germline V gene sequence: CDR1 SQVTM, CDR2 ANQGSEA. This chain's CDR3 is CSVESPGQGGSYNEQFF. CDR3 DNA sequence: TGCAGCGTAGAATCCCCAGGACAGGGTGGCTCCTACAATGAGCAGTTCTTC.

The genes are TRBV24-1 and TRBJ1-5, with D unresolved. CDR1 KGHDR and CDR2 SFDVKD come from the germline V gene. The V end was cut by 8 bases, the J end by 3 bases, with 13 bases between. The CDR3 contains 14 residues. CDR3 DNA sequence: TGTGCCACCACATGGACGGGCCTCAATCAGCCCCAGCATTTT. Translating gives CATTWTGLNQPQHF.

This clonotype was counted only a few times. The rearrangement links TRBV5-4 to TRBJ1-1; D gene unclear. Trimming removed 9 bases at V and 3 bases at J, with 15 bases between. The CDR3 totals 13 residues. The V gene's germline CDR1 is SGHNT and CDR2 YYREEE (reference sequence). The CDR3 reads CATLTGRDTEAFF. The DNA for the CDR3 is TGTGCCACCTTGACTGGACGGGACACTGAAGCTTTCTTT.

About this clonotype: A read error may be the cause here, since a much bigger clone is one base away. V and J are TRBV4-3 and TRBJ2-2, with D tentatively TRBD1 (6 bases). Per the germline V gene, CDR1 is LGHNA and CDR2 is YSLEER. The length of the CDR3 is 16 residues. In DNA, the CDR3 is TGCGCCAGCATCCAACCTATCGGGACACATTCCGGGGAGCTGTTTTTT. It is translated as CASIQPIGTHSGELFF.

This chain joins TRBV2 and TRBJ1-6; D gene unclear. CDR1 and CDR2 (germline): SNHLY, FYNNEI. V was trimmed by 4 bases and J by 0 bases, leaving 7 bases between them. The CDR3 consists of 15 residues. The CDR3 reads CASSGGSSYNSPLHF. CDR3 nucleotides: TGTGCCAGCAGTGGCGGATCCTCCTATAATTCACCCCTCCACTTT.

This clonotype was seen a few times. The CDR3 nucleotides read TGTGCCAGCAGCCCTTACGGGCAGGGTGAAGAGACCCAGTACTTC. Amino acids: CASSPYGQGEETQYF. This chain uses TRBV7-9 with TRBJ2-5; possible D gene TRBD1, 5 bases. Germline V gene lookup returns CDR1 SEHNR and CDR2 FQNEAQ (reference sequence). The ends were cut back, 5 bases at V and 3 bases at J, with 16 bases in the middle. This CDR3 has 15 amino acids.

The rearrangement links TRBV2 to TRBJ2-7; D may correspond to TRBD1 or TRBD2 (5 bases each). The ends were cut back, 5 bases at V and 3 bases at J, with 14 bases in the middle. There are 14 residues in the CDR3. Per the germline V gene, CDR1 is SNHLY and CDR2 is FYNNEI. CDR3 region: CASSPGTGRYEQYF. CDR3 in DNA: TGTGCCAGCAGTCCCGGGACGGGACGCTACGAGCAGTACTTC.

This clonotype was seen a few times. The V and J genes are TRBV12-3 or TRBV12-4 and TRBJ1-1; D call uncertain. Trimming took 7 bases from V and 6 from J, leaving 21 bases between them. The CDR3 spans 15 residues. The CDR3 reads CASTWVRGVGAEAFF. CDR3 DNA: TGTGCCAGCACCTGGGTACGGGGAGTTGGGGCTGAAGCTTTCTTT.

This clonotype has just a few counts. This chain links TRBV7-9 with TRBJ2-4, with 10 bases fitting TRBD1. The germline V gene has CDR1 SEHNR and CDR2 FQNEAQ (reference sequence). The CDR3 has 14 amino acids. Trimming at V came to 5 bases and at J to 6 bases, leaving 4 bases not matched to a gene. The CDR3 is CASSQTGGGNIQYF. The DNA for the CDR3 is TGTGCCAGCAGCCAGACAGGGGGCGGAAACATTCAGTACTTC.

This clonotype was detected a few times. The genes are TRBV5-6 and TRBJ2-1; TRBD2 aligns across 9 bases. The CDR3 runs 16 residues. V dropped 3 bases and J dropped 3; count of bases not matched to a gene: 7. Germline CDR1 SGHDT, CDR2 YYEEEE. The CDR3 sequence: CASSSGTSFSYNEQFF. In DNA, the CDR3 is TGTGCCAGCAGCTCCGGGACTAGCTTTAGCTACAATGAGCAGTTCTTC.

This clonotype was seen repeatedly, ten times or more. The chain uses TRBV5-1 and TRBJ2-5, with 7 nucleotides matching TRBD2. CDR3 length: 13 amino acids. The V gene end was trimmed by 1 base and the J gene end by 3 bases; junction bases not matched to a gene: 0. CDR1 SGHRS and CDR2 YFSETQ come from the germline V gene. In DNA form, the CDR3 reads TGCGCCAGCAGCTTGAGCGGGGAAGAGACCCAGTACTTC. Translation: CASSLSGEETQYF. Full variable domain (remainder filled in from reference TRBV5-1 and TRBJ2-5): KAGVTQTPRYLIKTRGQQVTLSCSPISGHRSVSWYQQTPGQGLQFLFEYFSETQRNKGNFPGRFSGRQFSNSRSEMNVSTLELGDSALYLCASSLSGEETQYFGPGTRLLVL.

The V gene is TRBV20-1, the J gene TRBJ2-3; D gene unclear. In germline, CDR1 is DFQATT, CDR2 SNEGSKA (reference sequence). V shed 5 bases and J shed 1 base, with 10 bases lying between them. This CDR3 spans 13 amino acids. The CDR3 region is CSAPPRGTDTQYF. The DNA of the CDR3 is TGCAGTGCTCCCCCACGCGGCACAGATACGCAGTATTTT.

This clonotype was recorded a few times. The V gene is TRBV11-2, the J gene TRBJ2-7; D is uncertain. The CDR3 contains 14 residues. Germline loops: CDR1 SGHAT, CDR2 FQNNGV. V shed 5 bases and J shed 0 bases, with 11 bases lying between them. The CDR3 spells CASSRLLSSYEQYV. CDR3 in DNA: TGTGCCAGCAGCAGGCTTCTGAGCTCCTACGAGCAGTACGTC.

A few counts support this clonotype. The chain is built from TRBV7-6 and TRBJ1-1, with D perhaps TRBD1 (5 bases). The ends were cut back, 5 bases at V and 0 bases at J, with 16 bases in the middle. The CDR3 has 16 residues. Germline CDR1 SGHVS, CDR2 FNYEAQ. The CDR3 reads CASSPVPGGVNTEAFF. As DNA, the CDR3 is TGTGCCAGCAGCCCTGTTCCTGGGGGAGTGAACACTGAAGCTTTCTTT.

This clonotype was observed a handful of times. This chain joins TRBV7-2 and TRBJ1-5; 7 nucleotides match TRBD1. The germline gives CDR1 SGHTA, CDR2 FQGNSA. This CDR3 region has 14 residues. J was trimmed by 6 bases and V by 5 bases; bases with no gene match: 7. The DNA for the CDR3 is TGTGCCAGCAGCGACAGGGATCGGCTTCAGCCCCAGCATTTT. It codes for CASSDRDRLQPQHF.

This clonotype was detected ten times or more. The V and J genes are TRBV11-1 and TRBJ2-2; D is unresolved. Trimming shortened V by 7 bases and J by 7 bases, and 13 bases separated the two germline ends. Germline lookup yields CDR1 SGHAT and CDR2 FQDESV (reference sequence). The CDR3 runs 13 residues. CDR3 sequence reads: CASTLNRRGELFF. The DNA of the CDR3 is TGTGCCAGCACCCTTAATCGGCGCGGGGAGCTGTTTTTT.

This clonotype was picked up a small number of times. The chain is built from TRBV2 and TRBJ1-1; D gene unclear. Trimming pared 1 base from V and 8 bases from J, leaving 8 bases between. Germline CDR1 reads SNHLY; CDR2 reads FYNNEI. The CDR3 has 12 residues. The CDR3 loop reads CASSEDPNEAFF. In DNA, the CDR3 is TGTGCCAGCAGTGAAGACCCCAACGAAGCTTTCTTT.

The rearrangement uses TRBV12-3 or TRBV12-4 and TRBJ1-2; perhaps TRBD1 as D (6 bases). Trimming removed 5 bases from V and 4 bases from J, with 14 bases in between. The CDR3 extends over 14 amino acids. CDR3 residues: CASSPDRSGYGYTF. The DNA of the CDR3 is TGTGCCAGCAGTCCCGACAGGTCGGGCTATGGCTACACCTTC.

The rearrangement joins TRBV30 to TRBJ2-3; D not certain. Trimming left V 2 bases short and J 6 bases short, with 6 bases between. Germline V lookup: CDR1 GTSNPN, CDR2 SVGIG (reference sequence). CDR3 length: 11 residues. The chain's CDR3 is CAWSTLDTQYF. DNA of the CDR3: TGTGCCTGGAGTACTCTGGATACGCAGTATTTT.

With regard to this clonotype: A much larger clone sits a single nucleotide away, making a read error possible. The chain recombines TRBV7-7 with TRBJ2-2; 7 bases map to TRBD1. Per germline, CDR1 SSHAT and CDR2 FNYEAQ (reference sequence). The CDR3 is 17 residues long. The CDR3 DNA sequence: TGTGCTAGCAGCTTAGACCGCGTGGCAGGGGGCACCGGGGAGCTGTTTTTT. Translating it yields CASSLDRVAGGTGELFF.

The rearrangement joins TRBV4-3 to TRBJ1-1; D perhaps matches TRBD1 (6 bases). Looked up from germline, CDR1 is LGHNA and CDR2 is YSLEER. V was shortened by 1 base and J by 5 bases, with 11 bases between the two germline ends. This CDR3 spans 14 amino acids. CDR3 in DNA: TGCGCCAGCAGCCAAGTGGGGGCGCGTACTGAAGCTTTCTTT. Its protein is CASSQVGARTEAFF.

This clonotype was recorded a few times. The junction differs from germline at one of its ends, possibly a read error. The chain links TRBV28 to TRBJ1-1; D is possibly TRBD1 (5 bases). Germline CDR1 MDHEN, CDR2 SYDVKM. The CDR3 contains 14 residues. DNA for the CDR3: TGTGCCAGCAGCCCGCCCGGGGCGAACGCTGAAGCTTTCTTT. The encoded protein is CASSPPGANAEAFF.

Many counts were recorded for this clonotype. The chain is built from TRBV30 and TRBJ1-1; a possible D gene is TRBD1 (6 bases). Germline assignment: CDR1 GTSNPN and CDR2 SVGIG (reference sequence). V was shortened by 3 bases and J by 7 bases, with 15 bases between the two germline ends. CDR3 length: 13 residues. CDR3: CAWRYREEGEAFF. DNA for the CDR3: TGTGCCTGGAGATACAGGGAGGAAGGTGAAGCTTTCTTT.